Listed below are T cell receptor beta chains from one sample, sequenced in a study of blood T cell repertoires in COVID-19. This table comes from immunoSEQ multiplex PCR, and its TCRdb copy is limited to in-frame clones, with some not included. This table holds 150,000 to 200,000 clones, 70% to 85% found once. Sequencing input: peripheral blood. These receptors were collected from a human donor with acute or convalescent COVID-19. The donor label of this sample is uncertain. Each CDR3 is given with its conserved first and last residue. The order of the fields is J gene, V gene, clone size, D gene, CDR3 protein, CDR3 DNA. D genes are given only for firm matches. For some rows the clone size is stated as once, few or many, or as a class when expanded; others skip it.

TRBJ1-2,TRBV30,-,TRBD1,CAWTPQGETGYTF,TGTGCCTGGACCCCACAGGGGGAAACTGGCTACACCTTC
TRBJ2-1,TRBV9,-,TRBD2,CASSVELAAYNEQFF,TGTGCCAGCAGCGTAGAGCTAGCGGCATACAATGAGCAGTTCTTC
TRBJ2-3,TRBV5-1,-,TRBD1,CASSLMGQGGDTQYF,TGCGCCAGCAGCCTTATGGGACAGGGAGGAGATACGCAGTATTTT
TRBJ1-4,TRBV19,-,TRBD1,CASGDPRTGSGKLFF,TGTGCCAGTGGGGACCCTCGGACAGGGAGTGGAAAACTGTTTTTT
TRBJ1-2,TRBV6-5,-,-,CASTLVGGSLYGYTF,TGTGCCAGCACGTTAGTTGGCGGTTCTCTCTATGGCTACACCTTC
TRBJ1-5,TRBV5-8,-,-,CASSSEHNQPQHF,TGTGCCAGCAGCTCGGAGCACAATCAGCCCCAGCATTTT
TRBJ2-3,TRBV10-3,once,-,CAISGGTPRGTDTQYF,TGTGCCATCAGTGGGGGGACACCCCGGGGCACAGATACGCAGTATTTT
TRBJ1-5,TRBV28,-,-,CASRHQRGGAQPQHF,TGTGCCAGCAGGCACCAGCGGGGAGGCGCTCAGCCCCAGCATTTT
TRBJ2-2,TRBV27,-,TRBD2,CASSPTPGLAGGGGELFF,TGTGCCAGCAGTCCTACTCCAGGACTAGCGGGAGGGGGTGGGGAGCTGTTTTTT
TRBJ2-1,TRBV2,-,TRBD2,CASRLASGNNEQFF,TGTGCCAGCCGCTTGGCTAGCGGCAACAATGAGCAGTTCTTC
TRBJ2-1,TRBV7-2,-,TRBD2,CASSSLAGAPNEQFF,TGTGCCAGCAGCTCACTAGCGGGCGCCCCTAATGAGCAGTTCTTC
TRBJ2-5,TRBV29-1,many,TRBD2,CSVVASGTQETQYF,TGCAGCGTTGTGGCTAGCGGGACACAAGAGACCCAGTACTTC
TRBJ2-3,TRBV29-1,-,TRBD1,CSVDRGRNTDTQYF,TGCAGCGTTGATAGGGGGCGCAACACAGATACGCAGTATTTT
TRBJ1-1,TRBV6-5,-,-,CASSRSSGAEAAFF,TGTGCCAGCAGTAGATCCTCGGGAGCAGAGGCCGCTTTCTTT
TRBJ2-3,TRBV9,-,TRBD1,CASSSQGADTQYF,TGTGCCAGCAGCTCCCAGGGGGCAGATACGCAGTATTTT
TRBJ2-5,TRBV7-2,-,-,CASSPRPGEETQYF,TGTGCCAGCAGCCCCCGTCCCGGGGAGGAGACCCAGTACTTC
TRBJ1-1,TRBV27,-,TRBD1,CASSLGQGIAEAFF,TGTGCCAGCAGTTTAGGACAGGGTATTGCTGAAGCTTTCTTT
TRBJ2-1,TRBV11-1,-,TRBD2,CASSPGESSGKEQFF,TGTGCCAGCAGCCCCGGGGAGTCTAGCGGGAAAGAGCAGTTCTTC
TRBJ1-6,TRBV5-6,-,-,CASTAPKAGSPLHF,TGTGCCAGCACCGCCCCAAAGGCGGGCTCACCCCTCCACTTT
TRBJ2-7,TRBV21-1,-,-,CASSKGKREVSEQYF,TGTGCCAGCAGCAAAGGTAAGCGAGAGGTCTCCGAGCAGTACTTC